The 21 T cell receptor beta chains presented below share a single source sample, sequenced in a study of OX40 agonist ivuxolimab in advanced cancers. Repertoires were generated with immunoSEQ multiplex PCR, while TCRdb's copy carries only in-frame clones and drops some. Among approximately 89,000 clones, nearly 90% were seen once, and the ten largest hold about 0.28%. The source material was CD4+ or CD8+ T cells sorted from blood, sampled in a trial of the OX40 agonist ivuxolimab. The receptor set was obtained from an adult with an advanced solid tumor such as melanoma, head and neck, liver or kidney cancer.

The CDR3 bases are TGCGCCAGCAGCCCCGAGGGGTACCAAGAGACCCAGTACTTC. Translation: CASSPEGYQETQYF. The V call is TRBV5-1, the J call TRBJ2-5; D possibly uses TRBD1 or TRBD2 (5 bases each). V lost 4 bases, J lost 0 bases, and 10 bases lay in between. This CDR3 is built from 14 residues. CDR1 and CDR2 from the germline V gene are SGHRS and YFSETQ.

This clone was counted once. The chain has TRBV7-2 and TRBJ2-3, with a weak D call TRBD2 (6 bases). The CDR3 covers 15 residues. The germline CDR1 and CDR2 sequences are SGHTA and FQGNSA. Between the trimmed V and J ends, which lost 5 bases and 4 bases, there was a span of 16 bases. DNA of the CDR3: TGTGCCAGCAGCCCCCTCCGGGGGAGGTCAGATACGCAGTATTTT. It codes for CASSPLRGRSDTQYF.

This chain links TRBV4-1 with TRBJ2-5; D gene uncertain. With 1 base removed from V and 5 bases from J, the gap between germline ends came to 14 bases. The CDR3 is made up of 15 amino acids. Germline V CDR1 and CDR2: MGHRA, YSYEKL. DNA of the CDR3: TGCGCCAGCAGCCAAGGGGAAGTTAGCCGGGAGACCCAGTACTTC. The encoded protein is CASSQGEVSRETQYF.

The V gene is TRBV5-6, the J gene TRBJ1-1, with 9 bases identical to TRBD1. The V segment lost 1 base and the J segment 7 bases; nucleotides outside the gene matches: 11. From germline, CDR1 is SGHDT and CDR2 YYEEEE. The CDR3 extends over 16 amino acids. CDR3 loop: CASSLPGQGITNEAFF. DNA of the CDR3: TGTGCCAGCAGCTTGCCCGGACAGGGGATAACGAATGAAGCTTTCTTT.

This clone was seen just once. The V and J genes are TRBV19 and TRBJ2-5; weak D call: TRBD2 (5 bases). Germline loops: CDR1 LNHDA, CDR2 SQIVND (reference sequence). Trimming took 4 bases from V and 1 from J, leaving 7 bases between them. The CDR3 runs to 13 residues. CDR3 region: CASSRGFQETQYF. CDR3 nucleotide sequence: TGTGCCAGTAGTAGAGGGTTCCAAGAGACCCAGTACTTC.

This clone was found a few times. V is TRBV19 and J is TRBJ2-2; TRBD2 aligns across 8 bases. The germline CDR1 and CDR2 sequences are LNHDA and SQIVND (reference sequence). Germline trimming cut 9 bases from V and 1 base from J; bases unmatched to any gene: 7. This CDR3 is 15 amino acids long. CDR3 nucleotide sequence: TGTGCCAGCGCGAAGCGGGGGATGAACACCGGGGAGCTGTTTTTT. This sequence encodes CASAKRGMNTGELFF.

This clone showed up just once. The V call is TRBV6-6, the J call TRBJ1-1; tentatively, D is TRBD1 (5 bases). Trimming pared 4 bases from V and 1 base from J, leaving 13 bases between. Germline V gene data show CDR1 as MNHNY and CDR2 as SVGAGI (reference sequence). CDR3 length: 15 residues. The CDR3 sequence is CASSSGQGQNTEAFF. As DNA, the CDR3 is TGTGCCAGCAGTTCCGGCCAGGGCCAGAACACTGAAGCTTTCTTT.

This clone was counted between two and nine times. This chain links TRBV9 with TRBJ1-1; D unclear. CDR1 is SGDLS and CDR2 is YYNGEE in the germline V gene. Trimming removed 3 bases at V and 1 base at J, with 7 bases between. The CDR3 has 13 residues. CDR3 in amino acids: CASSGLGNTEAFF. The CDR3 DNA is TGTGCCAGCAGCGGATTAGGGAACACTGAAGCTTTCTTT.

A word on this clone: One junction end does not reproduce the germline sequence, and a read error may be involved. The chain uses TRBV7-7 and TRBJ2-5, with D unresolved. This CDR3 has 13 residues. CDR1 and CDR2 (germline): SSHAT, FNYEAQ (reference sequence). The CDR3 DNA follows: TGTGCTAGCAGCTTAGGGTTGGAGGAGACCCAGTACTTC. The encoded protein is CASSLGLEETQYF. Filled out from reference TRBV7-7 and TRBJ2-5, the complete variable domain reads GAGVSQSPRYKVTKRGQDVTLRCDPISSHATLYWYQQALGQGPEFLTYFNYEAQPDKSGLPSDRFSAERPEGSISTLTIQRTEQRDSAMYRCASSLGLEETQYFGPGTRLLVL.

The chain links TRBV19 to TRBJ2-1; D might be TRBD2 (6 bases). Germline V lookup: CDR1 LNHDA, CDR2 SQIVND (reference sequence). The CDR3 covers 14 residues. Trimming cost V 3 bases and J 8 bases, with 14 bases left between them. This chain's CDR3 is CASSMGTRRDEQFF. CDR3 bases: TGTGCCAGTAGTATGGGGACCCGGAGGGATGAGCAGTTCTTC.

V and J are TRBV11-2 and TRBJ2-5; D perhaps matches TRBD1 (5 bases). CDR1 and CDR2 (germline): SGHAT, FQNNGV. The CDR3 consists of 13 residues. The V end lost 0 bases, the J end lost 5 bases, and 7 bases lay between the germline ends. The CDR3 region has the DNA TGTGCCAGCAGCTTAGAGGGGCTTGAGACCCAGTACTTC. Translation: CASSLEGLETQYF.

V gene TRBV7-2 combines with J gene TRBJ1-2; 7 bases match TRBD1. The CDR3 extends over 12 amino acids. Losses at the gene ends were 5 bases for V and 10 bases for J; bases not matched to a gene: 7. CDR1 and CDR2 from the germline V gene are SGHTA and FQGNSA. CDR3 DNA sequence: TGTGCCAGCAGCCCCCAAACAGGGGACTACACCTTC. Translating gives CASSPQTGDYTF. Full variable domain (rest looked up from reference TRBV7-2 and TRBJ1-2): GAGVSQSPSNKVTEKGKDVELRCDPISGHTALYWYRQSLGQGLEFLIYFQGNSAPDKSGLPSDRFSAERTGGSVSTLTIQRTQQEDSAVYLCASSPQTGDYTFGSGTRLTVV.

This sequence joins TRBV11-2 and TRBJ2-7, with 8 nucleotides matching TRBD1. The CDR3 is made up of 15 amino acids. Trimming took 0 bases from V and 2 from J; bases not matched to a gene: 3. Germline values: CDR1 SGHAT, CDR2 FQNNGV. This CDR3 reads CASSLDPGGTYEQYF. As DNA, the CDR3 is TGTGCCAGCAGCTTAGATCCAGGGGGCACCTACGAGCAGTACTTC.

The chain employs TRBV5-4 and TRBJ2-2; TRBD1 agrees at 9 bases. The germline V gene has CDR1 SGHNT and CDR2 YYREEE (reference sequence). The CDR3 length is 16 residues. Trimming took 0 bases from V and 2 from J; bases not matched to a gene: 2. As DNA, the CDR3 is TGTGCCAGCAGCTTGGAGGACAGGGGAAACACCGGGGAGCTGTTTTTT. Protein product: CASSLEDRGNTGELFF.

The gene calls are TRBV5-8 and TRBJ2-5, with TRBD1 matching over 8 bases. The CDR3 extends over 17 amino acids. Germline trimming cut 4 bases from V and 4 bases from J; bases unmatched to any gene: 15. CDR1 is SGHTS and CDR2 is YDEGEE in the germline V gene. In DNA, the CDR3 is TGTGCCAGCAGCAAAGGAGGGAGACAGGGGAGTTTAGAGACCCAGTACTTC. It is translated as CASSKGGRQGSLETQYF.

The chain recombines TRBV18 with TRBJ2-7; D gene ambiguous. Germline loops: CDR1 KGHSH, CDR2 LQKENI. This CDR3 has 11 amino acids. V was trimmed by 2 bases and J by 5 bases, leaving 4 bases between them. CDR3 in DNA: TGTGCCAGCTCACCAGCGAACGAGCAGTACTTC. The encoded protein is CASSPANEQYF.

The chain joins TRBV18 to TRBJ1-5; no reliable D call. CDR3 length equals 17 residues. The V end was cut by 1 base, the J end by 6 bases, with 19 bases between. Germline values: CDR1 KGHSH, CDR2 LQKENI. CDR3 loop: CASSPRGVLGNGQPQHF. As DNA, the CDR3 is TGTGCCAGCTCACCACGTGGGGTTTTGGGTAATGGTCAGCCCCAGCATTTT.

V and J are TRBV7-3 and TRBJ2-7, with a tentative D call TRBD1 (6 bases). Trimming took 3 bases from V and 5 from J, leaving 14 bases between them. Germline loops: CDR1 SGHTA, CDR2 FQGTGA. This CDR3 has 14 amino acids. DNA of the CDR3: TGTGCCAGCAGCTTGGGGACACCGAGTAACGAGCAGTACTTC. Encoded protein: CASSLGTPSNEQYF.

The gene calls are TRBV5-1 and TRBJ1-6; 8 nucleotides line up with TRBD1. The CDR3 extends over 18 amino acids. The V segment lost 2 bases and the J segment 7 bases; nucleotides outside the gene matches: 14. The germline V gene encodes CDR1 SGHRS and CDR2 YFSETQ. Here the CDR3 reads CASSLRTGTTMSNSPLHF. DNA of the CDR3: TGCGCCAGCAGCTTAAGGACAGGGACAACTATGTCGAATTCACCCCTCCACTTT.

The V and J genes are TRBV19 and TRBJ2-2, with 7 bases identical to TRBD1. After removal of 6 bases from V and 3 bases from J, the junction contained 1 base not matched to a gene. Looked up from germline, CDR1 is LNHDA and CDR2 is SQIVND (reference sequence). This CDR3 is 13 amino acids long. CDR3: CASRTGYTGELFF. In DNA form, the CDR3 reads TGTGCCAGTAGGACAGGGTACACCGGGGAGCTGTTTTTT.

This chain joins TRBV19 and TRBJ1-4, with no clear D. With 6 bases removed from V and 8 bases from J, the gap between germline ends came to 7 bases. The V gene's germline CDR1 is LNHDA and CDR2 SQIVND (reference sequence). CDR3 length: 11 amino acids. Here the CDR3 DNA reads TGTGCCAGTAGGACGGAAGAAAAACTGTTTTTT. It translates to CASRTEEKLFF.